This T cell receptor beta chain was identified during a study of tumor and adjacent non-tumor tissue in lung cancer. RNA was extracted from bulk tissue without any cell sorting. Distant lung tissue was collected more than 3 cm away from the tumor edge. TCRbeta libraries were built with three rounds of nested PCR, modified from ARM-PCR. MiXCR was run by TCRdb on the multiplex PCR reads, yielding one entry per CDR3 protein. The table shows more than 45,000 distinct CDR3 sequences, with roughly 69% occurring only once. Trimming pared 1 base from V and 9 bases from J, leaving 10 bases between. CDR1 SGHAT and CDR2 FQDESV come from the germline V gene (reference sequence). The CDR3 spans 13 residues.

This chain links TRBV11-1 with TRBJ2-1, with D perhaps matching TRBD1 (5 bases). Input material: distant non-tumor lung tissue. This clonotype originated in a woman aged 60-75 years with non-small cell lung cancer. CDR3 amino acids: CASSLVTAREQFF. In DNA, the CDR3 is TGTGCCAGCAGCTTAGTGACAGCGCGTGAGCAGTTCTTC. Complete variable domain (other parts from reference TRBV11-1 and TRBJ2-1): EAEVAQSPRYKITEKSQAVAFWCDPISGHATLYWYRQILGQGPELLVQFQDESVVDDSQLPKDRFSAERLKGVDSTLKIQPAELGDSAMYLCASSLVTAREQFFGPGTRLTVL.